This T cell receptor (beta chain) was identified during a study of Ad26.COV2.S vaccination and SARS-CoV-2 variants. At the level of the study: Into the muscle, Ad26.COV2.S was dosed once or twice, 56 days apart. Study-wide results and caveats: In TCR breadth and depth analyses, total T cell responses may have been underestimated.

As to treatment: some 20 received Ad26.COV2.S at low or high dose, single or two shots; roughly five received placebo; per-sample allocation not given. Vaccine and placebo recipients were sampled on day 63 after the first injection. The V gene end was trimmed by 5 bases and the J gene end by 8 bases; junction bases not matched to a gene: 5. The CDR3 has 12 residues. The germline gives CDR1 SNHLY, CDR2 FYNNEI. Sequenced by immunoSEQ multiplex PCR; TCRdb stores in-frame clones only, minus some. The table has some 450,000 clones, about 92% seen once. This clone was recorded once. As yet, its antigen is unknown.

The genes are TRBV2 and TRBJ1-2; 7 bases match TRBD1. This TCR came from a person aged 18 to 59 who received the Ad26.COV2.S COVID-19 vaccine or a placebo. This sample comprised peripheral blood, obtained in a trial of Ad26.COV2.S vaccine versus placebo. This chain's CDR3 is CASSIRGLGYTF. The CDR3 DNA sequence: TGTGCCAGCAGTATTAGGGGGCTCGGCTACACCTTC.